Presented here are 30 T cell receptor beta chains from one specimen sequenced in a study of monozygotic twins with inflammatory bowel disease. TCRdb reworked the 5' RACE reads into one entry per CDR3 protein, no DNA. Recorded for this sample: around 150,000 distinct CDR3 sequences. The sequencing input was blood. The receptors shown here come from a human donor with ulcerative colitis or Crohn's disease, or a healthy co-twin of an affected twin (not recorded which).

The chain uses TRBV7-2 and TRBJ2-3. Germline V lookup: CDR1 SGHTA, CDR2 FQGNSA. CDR3 length: 17 residues. CDR3 amino acids: CASSLVGYPSGTDTQYF.

V is TRBV5-1 and J is TRBJ2-5; no DNA is available, so the TRBD1 call from TCRdb remains unchecked. CDR1 is SGHRS and CDR2 is YFSETQ in the germline V gene. This CDR3 has 14 amino acids. This CDR3 reads CASSLSGNQETQYF.

The rearrangement uses TRBV20-1 and TRBJ2-5; the TCRdb D gene call, TRBD2, has no DNA to confirm it. The CDR3 has 15 residues. Germline V lookup: CDR1 DFQATT, CDR2 SNEGSKA (reference sequence). The CDR3 is CSARDQSGRSETQYF.

V gene TRBV27 combines with J gene TRBJ1-2; the D call of TRBD1 rests on TCRdb alone, since no DNA is present to check it. Germline-derived CDR1 and CDR2 are MNHEY and SMNVEV (reference sequence). This CDR3 contains 15 residues. CDR3 sequence: CASSLSGTGNYGYTF.

The gene calls are TRBV28 and TRBJ1-4. The germline CDR1 and CDR2 sequences are MDHEN and SYDVKM. The CDR3 is 15 amino acids. CDR3 sequence: CASSLFAWGDEKLFF.

The genes are TRBV6-5 and TRBJ1-3. There are 17 residues in the CDR3. CDR1 and CDR2 from the germline V gene are MNHEY and SVGAGI. CDR3 in amino acids: CASSSLKDLHSGNTIYF.

The rearrangement links TRBV27 to TRBJ2-7; TCRdb picks TRBD1, but there is no DNA to check that call. CDR1 is MNHEY and CDR2 is SMNVEV in the germline V gene (reference sequence). This CDR3 region has 17 residues. This chain's CDR3 is CASSLSFGDISSYEQYF.

The gene calls are TRBV5-1 and TRBJ2-7; the TCRdb D gene call, TRBD1, has no DNA to confirm it. The CDR3 extends over 16 amino acids. CDR1 SGHRS and CDR2 YFSETQ come from the germline V gene. CDR3 amino acids: CASRHRSGGLAYEQYF.

V is TRBV2 and J is TRBJ2-1; TCRdb designates TRBD1, a call that cannot be tested without DNA. The CDR3 is made up of 15 amino acids. The V gene's germline CDR1 is SNHLY and CDR2 FYNNEI. The CDR3 protein is CASSAGQGGYNEQFF.

The gene calls are TRBV4-1 and TRBJ2-7; with no DNA, the TCRdb D assignment of TRBD2 cannot be verified. The CDR3 loop spans 15 amino acids. Germline CDR1 and CDR2: MGHRA and YSYEKL. The CDR3 here is CASSQVEGKFYEQYF.

The V gene is TRBV7-9, the J gene TRBJ2-4; the TCRdb D gene call, TRBD1, has no DNA to confirm it. The V gene's germline CDR1 is SEHNR and CDR2 FQNEAQ (reference sequence). This CDR3 comprises 16 residues. This CDR3 reads CASSSGTALAKNIQYF.

This chain links TRBV2 with TRBJ1-1; TCRdb reports TRBD1, a call that lacks DNA to check it against. Looked up from germline, CDR1 is SNHLY and CDR2 is FYNNEI. The CDR3 runs 14 residues. This chain's CDR3 is CASLPGGSNTEAFF.

The chain is built from TRBV28 and TRBJ1-5. The CDR3 extends over 14 amino acids. Germline V gives CDR1 MDHEN, CDR2 SYDVKM. This CDR3 is CASAIMGSNQPQHF.

This sequence joins TRBV7-2 and TRBJ1-2; lacking DNA, the TRBD1 call made by TCRdb goes unchecked. Germline CDR1 SGHTA, CDR2 FQGNSA. The CDR3 loop spans 16 amino acids. The CDR3 here is CASTLGQGRTNYGYTF.

This sequence joins TRBV28 and TRBJ1-3; TCRdb picks TRBD1, but there is no DNA to check that call. CDR1 and CDR2 from the germline V gene are MDHEN and SYDVKM. The CDR3 is made up of 18 amino acids. CDR3 sequence: CASSLYGGQTNSGNTIYF. Using reference TRBV28 and TRBJ1-3 for the parts outside the CDR3, the full variable domain is DVKVTQSSRYLVKRTGEKVFLECVQDMDHENMFWYRQDPGLGLRLIYFSYDVKMKEKGDIPEGYSVSREKKERFSLILESASTNQTSMYLCASSLYGGQTNSGNTIYFGEGSWLTVV.

The chain employs TRBV27 and TRBJ2-4. This CDR3 comprises 13 residues. Germline V gene data show CDR1 as MNHEY and CDR2 as SMNVEV (reference sequence). CDR3 loop: CASTGLAKNIQYF.

The chain carries TRBV7-2 and TRBJ1-1; TCRdb lists TRBD1, though no DNA is available to test this call. The CDR3 has 15 amino acids. From germline, CDR1 is SGHTA and CDR2 FQGNSA. Here the CDR3 reads CASSQRTGLNTEAFF.

Here the CDR3 reads CASSLRGQGSGNTIYF. The chain has TRBV5-1 and TRBJ1-3; TCRdb lists TRBD1, though no DNA is available to test this call. Per germline, CDR1 SGHRS and CDR2 YFSETQ. The CDR3 contains 16 residues.

The CDR3 protein is CASSSPRLRTAHYEQYF. This chain uses TRBV28 with TRBJ2-7; checking the TCRdb D call of TRBD1 is not possible without DNA. This CDR3 has 17 amino acids. Looked up from germline, CDR1 is MDHEN and CDR2 is SYDVKM.

The rearrangement uses TRBV11-2 and TRBJ2-2; TCRdb's D gene call, TRBD1, goes unchecked for lack of DNA. The CDR3 is 15 amino acids. Germline-derived CDR1 and CDR2 are SGHAT and FQNNGV. CDR3 in amino acids: CASSEGTGRTGELFF.

The V call is TRBV7-8, the J call TRBJ2-7; TCRdb proposes TRBD2, but this gene call is untestable without DNA. This CDR3 is built from 14 residues. Germline CDR1 and CDR2: SGHVS and FQNEAQ. The CDR3 is CASIGASGSYEQYF.

This chain uses TRBV18 with TRBJ2-7; absent DNA, TCRdb's TRBD1 call cannot be checked. This CDR3 spans 16 amino acids. The germline V gene encodes CDR1 KGHSH and CDR2 LQKENI. This CDR3 reads CASSPIPGQGPNEQYF.

The chain couples TRBV20-1 to TRBJ1-5; TCRdb gives TRBD1 as the D gene, but with no DNA this cannot be confirmed. CDR3 length: 15 amino acids. Per the germline V gene, CDR1 is DFQATT and CDR2 is SNEGSKA (reference sequence). This CDR3 is CSARGSRTETQPQHF.

The V call is TRBV11-3, the J call TRBJ2-1; the D call of TRBD2 rests on TCRdb alone, since no DNA is present to check it. The CDR3 totals 15 residues. Germline V gene lookup returns CDR1 SGHNT and CDR2 YENEEA. CDR3 loop: CASSPGLAGGNEQFF.

This rearrangement joins TRBV12-3 or TRBV12-4 to TRBJ2-7; TCRdb calls TRBD1, which cannot be checked without DNA. The CDR3 has 13 residues. The CDR3 loop is CASSYQGVYEQYF.

The chain combines TRBV12-3 or TRBV12-4 with TRBJ1-2. This CDR3 region has 14 residues. The CDR3: CASSLEGREDGYTF.

The chain recombines TRBV5-6 with TRBJ2-1; TCRdb picks TRBD2, but there is no DNA to check that call. The CDR3 spans 16 residues. The germline V gene has CDR1 SGHDT and CDR2 YYEEEE. CDR3 in amino acids: CASSLRTSGMFSEQFF.

The chain joins TRBV12-3 or TRBV12-4 to TRBJ2-1; TCRdb lists TRBD2, though no DNA is available to test this call. The CDR3 has 15 residues. CDR3: CASSLIAGGNNDQFF.

J is TRBJ2-6 and V is TRBV24-1; with no DNA, the TCRdb D assignment of TRBD1 cannot be verified. CDR1 is KGHDR and CDR2 is SFDVKD in the germline V gene. The CDR3 runs to 19 residues. The CDR3 loop reads CATESGRDRGFSGANVLTF.

The CDR3 region is CASSPWTASSPKNIQYF. The chain joins TRBV6-1 to TRBJ2-4; no DNA is available, so the TRBD1 call from TCRdb remains unchecked. CDR3 length equals 17 residues. CDR1 is MNHNS and CDR2 is SASEGT in the germline V gene.